The following is a TCR beta chain sequence with its context. The clone's antigen remains unknown. Base-call qualities are not available, and no considerably larger clone is one nucleotide away. Via the germline V gene, CDR1 is SGHRS and CDR2 YFSETQ. The junction shows trimming of 4 bases on V and 4 bases on J, and the gene matches do not reach 14 bases of it. The CDR3 starts with the cysteine, ends with the phenylalanine, and has 16 residues. The entry retains the CDR3 DNA only, 48 bases that are in frame from base 1. The sample comes from a study of high-grade serous ovarian cancer treatment subgroups (dated by TCRdb to the early 2020s). Looking at the study overall: On average, sequencing produced approximately 15,000 reads and 7,494 unique TCR beta rearrangements for each sample. In total there were roughly 96 samples, since every patient provided one primary tumor sample and two metastatic tumor samples. The roughly 30-patient cohort included approximately ten patients with no residual disease after primary surgery (R0), approximately ten excellent NACT responders, and approximately ten poor NACT responders. Under a laparoscopic triage algorithm, patients with high-grade serous ovarian cancer were grouped by complete gross resection or by neoadjuvant chemotherapy response, and the study profiled the TCR beta repertoires of these patients. Results and caveats for the whole study, not just this receptor: Bulk tumor TCR sequencing lacked spatial information, limiting insight into HGSC tumor complexity and diversity. Repertoire similarity ranging from about 0.095 to 0.85 was observed between tumors from the same patient, whereas almost no similarity was observed between different patients. TCR repertoire analyses were focused on CDR3, and CDR1 and CDR2 were not analyzed. TCR clonal relatedness showed a positive correlation with neoantigen level and a trend toward positive correlation with copy number variation and mutation load from whole-genome sequencing.

Tumor samples were obtained before definitive surgery or chemotherapy. Genomic DNA was extracted by the MD Anderson Biospecimen Extraction Resource, and TCR sequencing was done by the MD Anderson Cancer Genomics Laboratory. The 90 tumor samples were subjected to high-throughput TCR profiling using ImmunoSEQ. Processing in the source paper ran as follows. Richness (unique productive sequences), clonality, evenness and relatedness were included as repertoire diversity metrics, and similarity between samples was assessed with the Bhattacharyya coefficient. A sensitivity analysis that removed TCRs with fewer than two reads produced consistent conclusions. TCRdb re-hosts the immuneACCESS table, in-frame sequences only. Its copies lack some clones; in the studies checked, an unresolved V gene accounts for under half of them, and the cause for the rest is not known. Clone size and the V and J calls come from that table; the DNA yielded D and trimming. The table for this sample lists thousands of clones; roughly 79% of them were counted only once. The ten largest make up approximately 4.8% of the sample.

The receptor was isolated from a human donor with high-grade serous ovarian cancer. The sequenced sample was tumor tissue. Recombination joined TRBV5-1 with TRBJ2-7, and TRBD1 matches 7 of the central bases. In nucleotides, the sequence is TGCGCCAGCAGCCCGATATTACAGGGGATGCGGTACGAGCAGTACTTC. Translated, it gives CASSPILQGMRYEQYF.